This passage covers 20 T cell receptor beta chains from one sample sequenced in a study of blood T cells in healthy people across ages. Combining a sample-barcoded 5' primer with a J-beta primer mix, a second PCR ran for roughly 7 to 11 cycles. Via MiXCR, TCRdb re-called the 5' RACE reads, giving one row per CDR3 protein. The sample holds hundreds of thousands of distinct CDR3 sequences; 44% are singletons and the top ten take roughly 19%. What was sequenced was blood. The source of these receptors is a man aged 55 to 70 in good health.

The chain couples TRBV5-1 to TRBJ2-3; 9 bases match TRBD1. The trim removed 4 bases at V and 5 bases at J, leaving 14 bases unmatched. The CDR3 is made up of 17 amino acids. Germline V gene data show CDR1 as SGHRS and CDR2 as YFSETQ. DNA of the CDR3: TGCGCCAGCAGCCTAACAGGGGGCTACCCATTCATAGATACGCAGTATTTT. Translated, it gives CASSLTGGYPFIDTQYF. The complete variable domain, with remaining parts taken from reference TRBV5-1 and TRBJ2-3, reads KAGVTQTPRYLIKTRGQQVTLSCSPISGHRSVSWYQQTPGQGLQFLFEYFSETQRNKGNFPGRFSGRQFSNSRSEMNVSTLELGDSALYLCASSLTGGYPFIDTQYFGPGTRLTVL.

This clonotype was recorded at least ten times. The CDR3 sequence: CSVEAPLGGEQFF. In DNA form, the CDR3 reads TGCAGCGTTGAAGCCCCGCTCGGCGGGGAGCAGTTCTTC. The chain is built from TRBV29-1 and TRBJ2-1, with D tentatively TRBD2 (5 bases). Germline lookup yields CDR1 SQVTM and CDR2 ANQGSEA. This CDR3 is 13 amino acids long. Trimming shortened V by 1 base and J by 10 bases, and 14 bases separated the two germline ends.

The chain employs TRBV4-3 and TRBJ2-3, with 12 bases matching TRBD2. The CDR3 loop spans 18 amino acids. Germline CDR1 and CDR2: LGHNA and YSLEER. V shed 3 bases, J shed 5 bases, and the junction held 12 bases outside the gene matches. As DNA, the CDR3 is TGCGCCAGCAGCCATGCTTGGAGGACTAGCGGGGTTCAAGATACGCAGTATTTT. This sequence encodes CASSHAWRTSGVQDTQYF.

This clonotype was recorded a few times. This chain links TRBV7-2 with TRBJ2-3, with a possible D match to TRBD2 (6 bases). V dropped 2 bases and J dropped 0 bases, with 15 bases sitting between them. This CDR3 has 17 residues. CDR1 SGHTA and CDR2 FQGNSA come from the germline V gene. CDR3 DNA: TGTGCCAGCAGCTTACTACTCAGCGGAGGGAGCACAGATACGCAGTATTTT. This translates into CASSLLLSGGSTDTQYF.

The chain links TRBV6-5 to TRBJ1-6; TRBD1 matches at 8 bases. Germline V lookup: CDR1 MNHEY, CDR2 SVGAGI. V was pared by 5 bases and J by 10 bases, with 7 bases of the junction left unmatched. This CDR3 region has 14 residues. The CDR3 region is CASSPDRVGSPLHF. The DNA for the CDR3 is TGTGCCAGCAGTCCGGACAGGGTGGGGTCACCCCTCCACTTT.

This clonotype turned up a few times. The chain uses TRBV6-2 or TRBV6-3 and TRBJ2-1; TRBD1 matches 9 bases. Germline assignment: CDR1 MNHEY and CDR2 SVGEGT. V was clipped by 0 bases and J by 9 bases; unmatched bases: 3. The length of the CDR3 is 14 residues. The CDR3 spells CASSYSGTGREQFF. In DNA, the CDR3 is TGTGCCAGCAGTTACTCCGGGACAGGGCGTGAGCAGTTCTTC.

The CDR3, as DNA: TGTGCCAGCAGCAAGAGTGCGGGGGGGTCCTACGAGCAGTACTTC. The encoded protein is CASSKSAGGSYEQYF. The chain links TRBV21-1 to TRBJ2-7; no DNA check was done on the table's D call, TRBD2. TRBV21-1 is reported as a pseudogene. CDR3 length equals 15 residues.

There are many counts of this clonotype. The chain has TRBV19 and TRBJ2-6; perhaps TRBD1 as D (6 bases). The CDR3 runs to 14 residues. With 8 bases removed from V and 1 base from J, the gap between germline ends came to 9 bases. Per the germline V gene, CDR1 is LNHDA and CDR2 is SQIVND (reference sequence). CDR3 residues: CASVGTSGANVLTF. DNA of the CDR3: TGTGCCAGTGTTGGGACATCTGGGGCCAACGTCCTGACTTTC.

V usage is TRBV5-6 and J usage is TRBJ1-6; tentative D call: TRBD1 (5 bases). Germline CDR1 is SGHDT and CDR2 is YYEEEE. V lost 0 bases and J 9 bases, leaving 16 bases between the germline ends. CDR3 length: 16 residues. CDR3 bases: TGTGCCAGCAGCTTGGTCCAGGGACCAACGGGTTCACCCCTCCACTTT. This encodes CASSLVQGPTGSPLHF.

V is TRBV12-3 or TRBV12-4 and J is TRBJ2-5; tentatively, D is TRBD1 (5 bases). Trimming left V 3 bases short and J 1 base short, with 12 bases between. The CDR3 is made up of 15 amino acids. CDR3 protein: CASSFLAGRQETQYF. In DNA form, the CDR3 reads TGTGCCAGCAGTTTCTTAGCAGGGCGCCAAGAGACCCAGTACTTC.

This chain connects TRBV20-1 to TRBJ2-3; unclear D gene. V lost 7 bases and J lost 6, with 23 bases in between. CDR3 size: 15 residues. Germline-derived CDR1 and CDR2 are DFQATT and SNEGSKA (reference sequence). DNA for the CDR3: TGCAGTGATAGTCCGAGTCCAATCCCCACGGATACGCAGTATTTT. It yields the protein CSDSPSPIPTDTQYF.

J is TRBJ2-3 and V is TRBV5-6; D gene uncertain. The V gene lost 1 base and the J gene lost 5 bases, with 17 bases spanning the gap. The germline V gene has CDR1 SGHDT and CDR2 YYEEEE. The CDR3 contains 16 residues. CDR3 in amino acids: CASSLNLWQAGDTQYF. In DNA, the CDR3 is TGTGCCAGCAGCTTGAACCTCTGGCAGGCCGGAGATACGCAGTATTTT.

V gene TRBV6-2 or TRBV6-3 combines with J gene TRBJ2-1; tentatively, D is TRBD1 (6 bases). Germline CDR1 is MNHEY and CDR2 is SVGEGT. This CDR3 has 15 residues. With 7 bases removed from V and 5 bases from J, the gap between germline ends came to 18 bases. The CDR3 loop reads CASNILGAVNNEQFF. The CDR3, as DNA: TGTGCCAGCAACATTTTGGGGGCAGTTAACAATGAGCAGTTCTTC.

This clonotype was counted only a few times. The rearrangement uses TRBV7-9 and TRBJ2-1, with D possibly being TRBD1 or TRBD2 (5 bases each). This CDR3 has 12 amino acids. The V gene lost 2 bases and the J gene lost 10 bases, with 9 bases spanning the gap. Germline V gives CDR1 SEHNR, CDR2 FQNEAQ (reference sequence). CDR3 amino acids: CASSLTRTEQFF. In DNA form, the CDR3 reads TGTGCCAGCAGCTTAACTAGGACAGAGCAGTTCTTC.

This clonotype came up a few times. V usage is TRBV14 and J usage is TRBJ2-5, with D hard to call. Near its end, the DNA agrees better with TRBJ2-7, so the J call may be wrong. CDR1 and CDR2 (germline): SGHDN, FVKESK. The CDR3 contains 15 residues. CDR3: CASSPRQTPPYEQYF. The CDR3 nucleotides are TGTGCCAGCAGCCCCCGTCAGACTCCTCCCTACGAGCAGTACTTC.

The rearrangement joins TRBV6-6 to TRBJ2-7; TRBD1 matches at 8 bases. The CDR3 is made up of 14 amino acids. The trim removed 6 bases at V and 7 bases at J, leaving 11 bases unmatched. Germline V CDR1 and CDR2: MNHNY, SVGAGI (reference sequence). Here the CDR3 reads CASRTRQGHGEQYF. The CDR3 coding sequence is TGTGCCAGCAGAACTCGACAGGGGCACGGGGAGCAGTACTTC.

The V call is TRBV6-6, the J call TRBJ1-1; TRBD1 is a possible D gene (6 bases). CDR3 size: 15 residues. Deletions cut 2 bases from V and 4 bases from J, with 14 bases between. From germline, CDR1 is MNHNY and CDR2 SVGAGI (reference sequence). The CDR3 DNA follows: TGTGCCAGCAGTTACACGGGGGGCTTTGGCACTGAAGCTTTCTTT. Protein: CASSYTGGFGTEAFF.

In this sample, this clonotype turned up a few times. The CDR3 DNA follows: TGTGCCAGCAGTTATCTAGCGGGGGGCACAGATACGCAGTATTTT. Protein: CASSYLAGGTDTQYF. V gene TRBV12-3 or TRBV12-4 combines with J gene TRBJ2-3, with TRBD2 identical over 10 bases. V shed 4 bases, J shed 1 base, and the junction held 2 bases outside the gene matches. This CDR3 region has 15 residues.

This clonotype appeared once. The V gene is TRBV6-1, the J gene TRBJ2-5, with 13 bases matching TRBD2. The CDR3 sequence is 18 residues long. Trimming cost V 0 bases and J 2 bases; bases outside gene matches: 6. Germline-derived CDR1 and CDR2 are MNHNS and SASEGT. Written as DNA, the CDR3 is TGTGCCAGCAGTGAAGCAGGGACTAGCGGGGATTTTCAAGAGACCCAGTACTTC. Encoded protein: CASSEAGTSGDFQETQYF.

This clonotype was found a few times. The V call is TRBV6-2 or TRBV6-3, the J call TRBJ2-7; no definite D call. The CDR3 has 15 amino acids. Germline V CDR1 and CDR2: MNHEY, SVGEGT. The V and J ends lost 4 bases and 6 bases respectively, with 19 bases between them. The CDR3 sequence: CASSLDSPSFFEQYF. In DNA form, the CDR3 reads TGTGCCAGCAGTTTGGATTCTCCTTCTTTTTTCGAGCAGTACTTC.